These 32 T cell receptor beta chains were sequenced from one sample in a study of blood T cell repertoires in COVID-19. The assay was immunoSEQ multiplex PCR, and TCRdb's table has in-frame clones only and misses some. The table records about 150,000 clones, 70% to 85% of them present only once. Sequencing was carried out using peripheral blood. These receptors were collected from a man aged 55-75 years with COVID-19, enrolled during active disease.

The J gene is TRBJ1-1, the V gene TRBV19; D gene uncertain. The CDR3 has 11 residues. V was trimmed by 8 bases and J by 1 base, leaving 5 bases between them. The germline V gene has CDR1 LNHDA and CDR2 SQIVND (reference sequence). The CDR3 sequence is CASQQNTEAFF. The DNA of the CDR3 is TGTGCCAGTCAACAGAACACTGAAGCTTTCTTT.

This chain connects TRBV6-5 to TRBJ2-7; 11 bases match TRBD2. V was clipped by 5 bases and J by 4 bases; unmatched bases: 4. The CDR3 extends over 14 amino acids. Germline lookup yields CDR1 MNHEY and CDR2 SVGAGI. CDR3 bases: TGTGCCAGCAGTCCGACTAGCGGGAAATACGAGCAGTACTTC. This gives the protein CASSPTSGKYEQYF.

The gene calls are TRBV19 and TRBJ2-7; TRBD1 aligns across 12 bases. Losses at the gene ends were 4 bases for V and 2 bases for J; bases not matched to a gene: 0. The CDR3 is made up of 14 amino acids. Germline V CDR1 and CDR2: LNHDA, SQIVND (reference sequence). The CDR3, as DNA: TGTGCCAGTAGTAGGGACAGGGGGCCCTACGAGCAGTACTTC. It specifies CASSRDRGPYEQYF.

This rearrangement joins TRBV6-5 to TRBJ2-2, with TRBD1 as a possible D gene (5 bases). CDR3 length: 16 residues. Germline CDR1 MNHEY, CDR2 SVGAGI. V lost 0 bases to trimming and J lost 4 bases, with 12 bases between them. The CDR3 DNA is TGTGCCAGCAGTTACTCAGCCAGGGTGAGCACCGGGGAGCTGTTTTTT. It yields the protein CASSYSARVSTGELFF.

The rearrangement links TRBV28 to TRBJ1-2, with 7 bases lining up with TRBD1. The CDR3 is made up of 16 amino acids. Losses at the gene ends were 5 bases for V and 8 bases for J; bases not matched to a gene: 17. Germline CDR1 MDHEN, CDR2 SYDVKM. CDR3 sequence reads: CASSTPQGNLAGGYTF. CDR3 bases: TGTGCCAGCAGTACTCCACAGGGGAATCTAGCGGGCGGCTACACCTTC.

The chain recombines TRBV24-1 with TRBJ2-1; the D gene is possibly TRBD2 (7 bases). Germline-derived CDR1 and CDR2 are KGHDR and SFDVKD. This CDR3 region has 14 residues. Trimming stripped 5 bases from V and 6 bases from J, with 13 bases between. The CDR3 DNA follows: TGTGCCACCAGTGTGAGGGGGAGGGGCAATGAGCAGTTCTTC. It translates to CATSVRGRGNEQFF.

V usage is TRBV5-1 and J usage is TRBJ1-3; 7 positions match TRBD1. J gave up 2 bases and V 4 bases, and 3 bases lay outside the gene matches. This CDR3 is 14 amino acids long. The germline V gene encodes CDR1 SGHRS and CDR2 YFSETQ. The CDR3 coding sequence is TGCGCCAGCAGCGCCGACAGGGCTGGAAACACCATATATTTT. It translates to CASSADRAGNTIYF.

V is TRBV24-1 and J is TRBJ2-1; 9 bases map to TRBD1. CDR1 and CDR2 (germline): KGHDR, SFDVKD. Germline trimming cut 3 bases from V and 9 bases from J; bases unmatched to any gene: 8. The CDR3 spans 15 residues. This CDR3 reads CATSDQGQGRGEQFF. The CDR3 DNA is TGTGCCACCAGTGATCAGGGACAGGGAAGGGGTGAGCAGTTCTTC.

The count of this clone is one. The chain carries TRBV11-3 and TRBJ2-5; D unclear. The CDR3 spans 11 residues. V shed 7 bases and J shed 8 bases, with 11 bases lying between them. Germline assignment: CDR1 SGHNT and CDR2 YENEEA. CDR3 coding DNA: TGTGCCAGCACCTCAACTTCCACCCAGTACTTC. Amino acid sequence: CASTSTSTQYF.

V and J are TRBV10-2 and TRBJ1-1, with D perhaps TRBD1 (5 bases). V was pared by 4 bases and J by 5 bases, with 11 bases between. Germline CDR1 reads WSHSY; CDR2 reads SAAADI. The CDR3 consists of 13 residues. The CDR3 nucleotides are TGCGCCAGCAGTGGCCCGGGGGGGACTGAAGCTTTCTTT. Translated: CASSGPGGTEAFF.

The V and J genes are TRBV18 and TRBJ2-7; 12 bases agree with TRBD1. CDR3 length: 16 amino acids. Losses at the gene ends were 0 bases for V and 4 bases for J; bases not matched to a gene: 4. Per germline, CDR1 KGHSH and CDR2 LQKENI. CDR3 nucleotide sequence: TGTGCCAGCTCACCACCCGGGACAGGGGGCTTATACGAGCAGTACTTC. As protein: CASSPPGTGGLYEQYF.

The CDR3 region is CASSDGTGFGYTF. The CDR3, as DNA: TGTGCCAGCAGTGACGGGACAGGGTTTGGCTACACCTTC. V gene TRBV25-1 combines with J gene TRBJ1-2; 9 bases map to TRBD1. The V gene end was trimmed by 3 bases and the J gene end by 7 bases; junction bases not matched to a gene: 3. CDR1 MGHDK and CDR2 SYGVNS come from the germline V gene. The CDR3 covers 13 residues.

This clone was picked up one time. The chain is built from TRBV9 and TRBJ2-7; 9 nucleotides line up with TRBD1. CDR1 SGDLS and CDR2 YYNGEE come from the germline V gene. V was pared by 0 bases and J by 6 bases, with 7 bases of the junction left unmatched. The CDR3 runs 15 residues. The CDR3 DNA sequence: TGTGCCAGCAGCGTAGTAGGGGACAGGGATATCGAGCAGTACTTC. This translates into CASSVVGDRDIEQYF.

V and J are TRBV5-1 and TRBJ1-6; possibly TRBD1 for D (5 bases). Germline CDR1 and CDR2: SGHRS and YFSETQ. V lost 3 bases to trimming and J lost 7 bases, with 17 bases between them. The CDR3 is 16 amino acids. The CDR3 loop reads CASSSNPGLTNSPLHF. Written as DNA, the CDR3 is TGCGCCAGCAGCTCTAACCCGGGACTGACGAATTCACCCCTCCACTTT.

The chain couples TRBV18 to TRBJ2-1, with 9 positions matching TRBD2. The J segment lost 10 bases and the V segment lost 1 base, leaving 5 bases of the junction unmatched. The germline V gene encodes CDR1 KGHSH and CDR2 LQKENI. The CDR3 contains 14 residues. The CDR3 region has the DNA TGTGCCAGCTCACCACGGGATCTAGCGGGAGAGCAGTTCTTC. Its translation is CASSPRDLAGEQFF.

This sequence joins TRBV2 and TRBJ1-4, with a tentative D call TRBD1 (6 bases). The V end lost 4 bases, the J end lost 0 bases, and 9 bases lay between the germline ends. This CDR3 is built from 15 residues. The germline gives CDR1 SNHLY, CDR2 FYNNEI. In DNA form, the CDR3 reads TGTGCCAGCAGTGGACAGGCTGCAACTAATGAAAAACTGTTTTTT. It specifies CASSGQAATNEKLFF. Supplemented by reference TRBV2 and TRBJ1-4, the full variable domain reads EPEVTQTPSHQVTQMGQEVILRCVPISNHLYFYWYRQILGQKVEFLVSFYNNEISEKSEIFDDQFSVERPDGSNFTLKIRSTKLEDSAMYFCASSGQAATNEKLFFGSGTQLSVL.

V and J are TRBV7-9 and TRBJ1-4; TRBD1 matches at 7 bases. This CDR3 comprises 13 residues. V lost 11 bases, J lost 7 bases, and 10 bases stayed unmatched. CDR1 is SEHNR, CDR2 FQNEAQ, per germline (reference sequence). CDR3 sequence (DNA): TGTGCCTCCCAGGAAGGGGGCAGTGAAAAACTGTTTTTT. Translating gives CASQEGGSEKLFF.

The gene calls are TRBV14 and TRBJ1-1; 8 bases line up with TRBD1. The CDR3 is 15 amino acids. The V and J ends lost 4 bases and 2 bases, in that order; junction bases with no gene match: 6. Germline V gene lookup returns CDR1 SGHDN and CDR2 FVKESK. CDR3 DNA: TGTGCCAGCAGCCCCCAGGGGGCCTTAAACACTGAAGCTTTCTTT. It is translated as CASSPQGALNTEAFF.

The V and J genes are TRBV28 and TRBJ1-1; D is possibly TRBD1 (5 bases). The germline V gene has CDR1 MDHEN and CDR2 SYDVKM. Deletions cut 6 bases from V and 1 base from J, with 12 bases between. This CDR3 has 14 residues. The CDR3 DNA reads TGTGCCAGCAGGCGGCAGGGCGCGAACACTGAAGCTTTCTTT. Protein product: CASRRQGANTEAFF.

V usage is TRBV7-9 and J usage is TRBJ2-1, with 10 bases identical to TRBD2. CDR3 size: 15 residues. J was trimmed by 8 bases and V by 2 bases; bases with no gene match: 6. The germline CDR1 and CDR2 sequences are SEHNR and FQNEAQ (reference sequence). In DNA form, the CDR3 reads TGTGCCAGCAGCTTAAGGGCTAGCGGGAGTCATGAGCAGTTCTTC. Translation: CASSLRASGSHEQFF.

V is TRBV7-2 and J is TRBJ2-7; 12 nucleotides align to TRBD2. The junction had 11 bases not matched to a gene; V was cut back by 4 bases and J by 4 bases. The CDR3 contains 17 residues. Germline V gives CDR1 SGHTA, CDR2 FQGNSA. CDR3 region: CASSSTTLAGGGYEQYF. CDR3 sequence (DNA): TGTGCCAGCAGCTCGACCACGCTAGCGGGAGGGGGTTACGAGCAGTACTTC.

This clone was observed a handful of times. The V call is TRBV9, the J call TRBJ2-7, with 8 bases identical to TRBD2. The trim removed 3 bases at V and 0 bases at J, leaving 5 bases unmatched. The germline CDR1 and CDR2 sequences are SGDLS and YYNGEE. CDR3 length: 15 amino acids. For the CDR3, the DNA is TGTGCCAGCAGCGGCACTAGCGGCTTCTCCTACGAGCAGTACTTC. Translated, it gives CASSGTSGFSYEQYF.

V usage is TRBV13 and J usage is TRBJ1-1; 8 bases align to TRBD1. In germline, CDR1 is PRHDT, CDR2 FYEKMQ (reference sequence). After removal of 2 bases from V and 5 bases from J, the junction contained 7 bases not matched to a gene. There are 15 residues in the CDR3. CDR3: CASSLLGQGETEAFF. CDR3 coding DNA: TGTGCCAGCAGCTTACTCGGACAGGGTGAAACTGAAGCTTTCTTT.

This chain uses TRBV10-3 with TRBJ2-7; maybe TRBD1 (5 bases). Germline loops: CDR1 ENHRY, CDR2 SYGVKD. The CDR3 spans 12 residues. Trimming left V 8 bases short and J 2 bases short, with 10 bases between. CDR3 coding DNA: TGTGCCATCGGTGGACATCCCTACGAGCAGTACTTC. Protein sequence: CAIGGHPYEQYF.

The chain carries TRBV10-1 and TRBJ1-3, with TRBD1 matching 9 bases. The germline gives CDR1 WNHNN, CDR2 SYGVQD (reference sequence). Losses at the gene ends were 3 bases for V and 3 bases for J; bases not matched to a gene: 9. CDR3 length: 17 amino acids. The CDR3 DNA reads as TGCGCCAGCAGTGAACAACTAGGGGACAGGGATGGAAACACCATATATTTT. This gives the protein CASSEQLGDRDGNTIYF.

The chain combines TRBV5-1 with TRBJ2-7; 7 positions match TRBD1. Trimming took 6 bases from V and 2 from J; bases not matched to a gene: 23. This CDR3 spans 19 amino acids. Germline CDR1 SGHRS, CDR2 YFSETQ. DNA for the CDR3: TGCGCCAGCACTTTCCGAAGACAGGGTGTTATGGGAAACACCTACGAGCAGTACTTC. It codes for CASTFRRQGVMGNTYEQYF.

The rearrangement links TRBV3-1 (or the pseudogene TRBV3-2) to TRBJ2-4; 15 bases agree with TRBD2. The CDR3 covers 18 residues. The V gene end was trimmed by 4 bases and the J gene end by 0 bases; junction bases not matched to a gene: 4. The germline V gene encodes CDR1 LGHDT and CDR2 YNNKEL (reference sequence). In DNA form, the CDR3 reads TGTGCCAGCAGCCGAGGGACTAGCGGGGGGACAGCCAAAAACATTCAGTACTTC. Its translation is CASSRGTSGGTAKNIQYF.

The chain joins TRBV3-1 (or the pseudogene TRBV3-2) to TRBJ2-7; 15 bases line up with TRBD2. Looked up from germline, CDR1 is LGHDT and CDR2 is YNNKEL (reference sequence). The CDR3 has 20 amino acids. J gave up 0 bases and V 0 bases, and 9 bases lay outside the gene matches. CDR3 nucleotides: TGTGCCAGCAGCCAAGATACGGGACTAGCGGGGGGATACCGCTCCTACGAGCAGTACTTC. Its translation: CASSQDTGLAGGYRSYEQYF.

This chain joins TRBV19 and TRBJ1-4; 10 bases are a match to TRBD1. V shed 5 bases and J 7 bases; nucleotides not matched to a gene: 10. The CDR3 has 16 residues. Per the germline V gene, CDR1 is LNHDA and CDR2 is SQIVND (reference sequence). CDR3 loop: CASSPQTGTGVEKLFF. The CDR3 nucleotides are TGTGCCAGTAGTCCTCAAACCGGGACAGGGGTTGAAAAACTGTTTTTT.

The V gene is TRBV14, the J gene TRBJ1-3; unclear D gene. Per germline, CDR1 SGHDN and CDR2 FVKESK. This CDR3 region has 14 residues. Trimming shortened V by 0 bases and J by 9 bases, and 12 bases separated the two germline ends. The CDR3 region has the DNA TGTGCCAGCAGCCAAGATAGAGGTTCGGGCACCATATATTTT. Translating it yields CASSQDRGSGTIYF.

The V call is TRBV2, the J call TRBJ1-6, with 7 positions matching TRBD1. Germline loops: CDR1 SNHLY, CDR2 FYNNEI. The CDR3 is 14 amino acids. The trim removed 6 bases at V and 9 bases at J, leaving 8 bases unmatched. This CDR3 is CASRASGGGSPLHF. For the CDR3, the DNA is TGTGCCAGCAGGGCGTCAGGGGGTGGTTCACCCCTCCACTTT.

J is TRBJ1-1 and V is TRBV10-3; D possibly corresponds to TRBD1 (5 bases). Trimming removed 3 bases from V and 8 bases from J, with 13 bases in between. The CDR3 covers 13 residues. Germline CDR1 is ENHRY and CDR2 is SYGVKD. In DNA form, the CDR3 reads TGTGCCATCAGTGAATGGGGGAGGTTGGAAGCTTTCTTT. Translation: CAISEWGRLEAFF.